This T cell receptor (beta chain) is from a study of regulatory T cells in long-lasting Graves disease. Notes on the study in general: Newly diagnosed patients shared about a thousand public clonotypes; persistent patients shared around 2,500. With a small sample size, accuracy may have been reduced.

TCR beta libraries were built with iRepertoire HTBI primers and Arm-PCR of CDR3 regions. Each CDR3 protein gets one entry after TCRdb re-called the multiplex PCR reads with MiXCR. Here the sample spans some 250,000 distinct CDR3 sequences, 15% to 20% being singletons. This clonotype was detected ten times or more. The target antigen is unknown. Documented time point: newly diagnosed GD, antithyroid drugs for less than 3 months. RNA isolated from PBMCs was used to make the TCR library. Graves' disease diagnosis was established per American Thyroid Association guidelines. The receptor was derived from a female donor with Graves disease. Specimen: peripheral blood mononuclear cells (PBMCs), collected at new diagnosis, from a patient treated with antithyroid drugs.

The DNA of the CDR3 is TGTGCCAGCAGCCGAACGGACAGGCAAGCCCAGTACTTC. Encoded protein: CASSRTDRQAQYF. This chain connects TRBV3-1 to TRBJ2-5, with 7 nucleotides matching TRBD1. The germline V gene encodes CDR1 LGHDT and CDR2 YNNKEL (reference sequence). The CDR3 covers 13 residues. Losses at the gene ends were 4 bases for V and 9 bases for J; bases not matched to a gene: 8.